These T cell receptor beta chains were read from a single sample in a study of OX40 agonist ivuxolimab in advanced cancers. TCRdb's copy holds only in-frame clones and misses some; the assay was immunoSEQ multiplex PCR. The sample consists of more than 100,000 clones, 90% of them appearing once. The sample consisted of CD4+ or CD8+ T cells sorted from blood, taken in a trial of the OX40 agonist ivuxolimab. The receptors here all came from an adult with an advanced solid tumor such as melanoma, head and neck, liver or kidney cancer. The conserved cysteine and the conserved F or W are not part of the CDR3 here. Each record gives: V gene, D gene, CDR3 protein. The D gene is left open where the match is weak.

V gene: TRBV11-3; D gene: TRBD1; CDR3 protein: ASSTDRVEKLF
V gene: TRBV18; D gene: .; CDR3 protein: ASSPKTGHGTYNEQF
V gene: TRBV2; D gene: .; CDR3 protein: ASSDESGYT
V gene: TRBV18; D gene: .; CDR3 protein: ASSRQRENTEAF
V gene: TRBV28; D gene: .; CDR3 protein: ASSSHAGTEKLF
V gene: TRBV11-2; D gene: .; CDR3 protein: ASSSRTAGEQY
V gene: TRBV15; D gene: .; CDR3 protein: ATSRDFGSYEQY
V gene: TRBV30; D gene: .; CDR3 protein: AWSPRGGGPRETQY
V gene: TRBV20-1; D gene: .; CDR3 protein: SARSNDEQF
V gene: TRBV27; D gene: .; CDR3 protein: ASSLDVGYNEQF
V gene: TRBV5-4; D gene: .; CDR3 protein: ASSLTATNEKLF
V gene: TRBV11-2; D gene: .; CDR3 protein: ASTPSRLGQETQY
V gene: TRBV28; D gene: TRBD2; CDR3 protein: ASSLGLAVNEQF
V gene: TRBV15; D gene: .; CDR3 protein: ATSRGGSSFSNQPQH
V gene: TRBV28; D gene: .; CDR3 protein: ASRSTVNTEAF
V gene: TRBV7-9; D gene: TRBD2; CDR3 protein: ASSLVAGVRTDTQY
V gene: TRBV30; D gene: .; CDR3 protein: AWSTGTGSSGANVLT
V gene: TRBV5-8; D gene: .; CDR3 protein: ASSLSGAEGEKLF
V gene: TRBV29-1; D gene: TRBD1; CDR3 protein: SVLRGQGRDGELF
V gene: TRBV19; D gene: .; CDR3 protein: ASSINRNTEAF
V gene: TRBV9; D gene: .; CDR3 protein: ASSPVNTEAF
V gene: TRBV5-5; D gene: .; CDR3 protein: ASSYDQGSGNTIY
V gene: TRBV18; D gene: .; CDR3 protein: ASSPPSRAILETQY
V gene: TRBV10-3; D gene: TRBD2; CDR3 protein: AISKTSGKYNEQF
V gene: TRBV6-6; D gene: .; CDR3 protein: ASSKSGGNQPQH
V gene: TRBV28; D gene: .; CDR3 protein: ASSPEETQY
V gene: TRBV6-5; D gene: TRBD1; CDR3 protein: ASSSGQGYNEQF
V gene: TRBV6-1; D gene: TRBD1; CDR3 protein: ASRPDRGMVETQY
V gene: TRBV4-3; D gene: TRBD1; CDR3 protein: ASSRPGQASYNEQF
V gene: TRBV11-2; D gene: .; CDR3 protein: ASSLDRTPQF
V gene: TRBV12-5; D gene: .; CDR3 protein: ASGLGDGSFYEQY
V gene: TRBV15; D gene: .; CDR3 protein: ATSVVPGRQPQH
V gene: TRBV27; D gene: TRBD1; CDR3 protein: ASSSTGTGGSEQY
V gene: TRBV9; D gene: TRBD2; CDR3 protein: ASSPDPGLTGETQY
V gene: TRBV19; D gene: TRBD2; CDR3 protein: ASRARGSIDEQF
V gene: TRBV28; D gene: TRBD2; CDR3 protein: ASSFVRLAGVNEQF
V gene: TRBV5-6; D gene: .; CDR3 protein: ASSLGVSGRLTYEQY
V gene: TRBV2; D gene: .; CDR3 protein: ASAETRGFNAEAF
V gene: TRBV2; D gene: .; CDR3 protein: ASSPTGKGEQY
V gene: TRBV6-1; D gene: .; CDR3 protein: ASPANGRGLHEQY
V gene: TRBV7-9; D gene: TRBD2; CDR3 protein: ASSRLAGANTGELF
V gene: TRBV28; D gene: .; CDR3 protein: ASSFFGSVTYEQY